These 21 T cell receptor beta chains were all obtained from the same sample, sequenced in a study of yellow fever vaccine responses in identical twins. TCRdb used MiXCR to reprocess the RT-PCR reads, holding one entry per CDR3 protein. Of 11,000 to 15,000 distinct CDR3 sequences listed, about four fifths are singletons. This specimen was T cells from blood (PBMCs), unsorted or a sorted subset (not recorded which), taken before or after yellow fever vaccination (not recorded which). These receptors were taken from a woman aged 18-29 years who received the yellow fever vaccine.

In its sample, this clonotype was seen a few times. The rearrangement links TRBV18 to TRBJ2-5, with TRBD2 matching over 13 bases. Germline CDR1 and CDR2: KGHSH and LQKENI. The CDR3 spans 16 residues. With 0 bases clipped from V and 4 bases from J, the junction kept 2 bases outside the gene matches. The CDR3 sequence is CASSPPGLAGVETQYF. CDR3 in DNA: TGTGCCAGCTCACCACCCGGACTAGCGGGAGTAGAGACCCAGTACTTC.

This clonotype turned up a few times. The rearrangement links TRBV11-2 to TRBJ1-3; 7 bases match TRBD1. CDR3 size: 14 residues. Germline assignment: CDR1 SGHAT and CDR2 FQNNGV. J gave up 5 bases and V 5 bases, and 6 bases lay outside the gene matches. The CDR3 DNA is TGTGCCAGCAGCCAGCAGACAGGGCGAAACACCATATATTTT. This encodes CASSQQTGRNTIYF.

The chain carries TRBV18 and TRBJ2-1; unclear D gene. Trimming left V 1 base short and J 4 bases short, with 5 bases between. CDR1 and CDR2 (germline): KGHSH, LQKENI. The CDR3 has 13 amino acids. CDR3 region: CASSPLNYNEQFF. CDR3 sequence (DNA): TGTGCCAGCTCACCACTGAATTACAATGAGCAGTTCTTC.

The chain joins TRBV18 to TRBJ2-7; D might be TRBD2 (6 bases). Germline assignment: CDR1 KGHSH and CDR2 LQKENI. Trimming took 6 bases from V and 3 from J, leaving 18 bases between them. The length of the CDR3 is 15 residues. The CDR3 coding sequence is TGTGCCAGCTCTCTCGCGGAGGGGAACGTCTACGAGCAGTACTTC. Translation gives CASSLAEGNVYEQYF.

This clonotype was detected only once. J is TRBJ2-7 and V is TRBV6-5; D not resolved. There are 13 residues in the CDR3. CDR1 MNHEY and CDR2 SVGAGI come from the germline V gene. V gave up 4 bases and J gave up 6 bases, with 13 bases separating them. Written as DNA, the CDR3 is TGTGCCAGCAGTTCCAGCCGTGCTAGCGAGCAGTACGTC. Amino acids: CASSSSRASEQYV.

The chain joins TRBV20-1 to TRBJ1-1; 7 bases are a match to TRBD1. The germline V gene encodes CDR1 DFQATT and CDR2 SNEGSKA (reference sequence). The CDR3 runs to 11 residues. CDR3 loop: CRGQSNTEAFF. CDR3 coding DNA: TGCAGGGGACAGTCGAACACTGAAGCTTTCTTT.

The chain employs TRBV7-9 and TRBJ2-1; 10 bases map to TRBD2. CDR1 and CDR2 (germline): SEHNR, FQNEAQ (reference sequence). There are 18 residues in the CDR3. V trimming: 1 base; J trimming: 8 bases; junction bases outside the gene matches: 14. The CDR3 loop is CASSLEGVAGGSYHEQFF. In DNA, the CDR3 is TGTGCCAGCAGCTTAGAAGGGGTAGCGGGAGGTTCGTATCATGAGCAGTTCTTC.

The chain is built from TRBV24-1 and TRBJ2-7; D perhaps matches TRBD1 (6 bases). V was trimmed by 5 bases and J by 1 base, leaving 14 bases between them. The CDR3 length is 15 residues. Germline V lookup: CDR1 KGHDR, CDR2 SFDVKD. This chain's CDR3 is CATSGSGTRSYEQYF. The CDR3 DNA sequence: TGTGCCACCAGTGGCTCCGGGACACGGTCCTACGAGCAGTACTTC.

The chain employs TRBV28 and TRBJ2-1; no clear D gene. Looked up from germline, CDR1 is MDHEN and CDR2 is SYDVKM. V shed 3 bases and J shed 7 bases, with 10 bases lying between them. This CDR3 spans 13 amino acids. The CDR3 nucleotides read TGTGCCAGCAGTTTCTCTCGGAGAAATGAGCAGTTCTTC. Translating it yields CASSFSRRNEQFF.

About this clonotype: Its ends do not fully match the called genes, so a read error is possible. The V and J genes are TRBV4-3 and TRBJ2-4, with D possibly TRBD2 on 5 matching bases. From germline, CDR1 is LGHNA and CDR2 YSLEER. The CDR3 totals 14 residues. The CDR3 protein is CASSQGLAKNIEYF. CDR3 nucleotides: TGCGCCAGCAGCCAAGGCCTAGCCAAAAACATTGAGTACTTC.

The genes are TRBV11-3 and TRBJ1-5; possibly TRBD1 for D (5 bases). V lost 1 base, J lost 5 bases, and 12 bases lay in between. The germline V gene encodes CDR1 SGHNT and CDR2 YENEEA. The CDR3 consists of 15 residues. This CDR3 is CASSLGQGIYQPQHF. The CDR3 nucleotides are TGTGCCAGCAGCTTAGGCCAGGGTATATATCAGCCCCAGCATTTT.

CDR3 in DNA: TGTGCCAGCAGCGACAGGGGTAACGAAAAACTGTTTTTT. It is translated as CASSDRGNEKLFF. The V and J genes are TRBV11-1 and TRBJ1-4; TRBD1 agrees at 8 bases. Germline assignment: CDR1 SGHAT and CDR2 FQDESV (reference sequence). The CDR3 spans 13 residues. With V trimmed by 5 bases and J by 8 bases, 4 bases remained unmatched.

V is TRBV19 and J is TRBJ1-3; no firm D call. Trimming removed 0 bases from V and 0 bases from J, with 12 bases in between. This CDR3 comprises 17 residues. In germline, CDR1 is LNHDA, CDR2 SQIVND (reference sequence). The CDR3 is CASSIDYFPNSGNTIYF. The CDR3 DNA sequence: TGTGCCAGTAGTATAGATTACTTCCCTAACTCTGGAAACACCATATATTTT.

The chain recombines TRBV29-1 with TRBJ2-2; D is ambiguous. V was pared by 6 bases and J by 6 bases, with 11 bases between. This CDR3 has 12 amino acids. Germline V CDR1 and CDR2: SQVTM, ANQGSEA. In DNA, the CDR3 is TGCAGCGTCGCCCTAGGTCCCGGGGAGCTGTTTTTT. Protein product: CSVALGPGELFF.

This clonotype appeared a single time. J is TRBJ1-6 and V is TRBV5-5; 8 bases fit TRBD1. J gave up 8 bases and V 4 bases, and 11 bases lay outside the gene matches. The V gene's germline CDR1 is SGHKS and CDR2 YYEKEE (reference sequence). This CDR3 comprises 16 residues. The CDR3 coding sequence is TGTGCCAGCAGCCCCGGATACGGACAGGGTGATTCACCCCTCCACTTT. This gives the protein CASSPGYGQGDSPLHF. Full variable domain (rest looked up from reference TRBV5-5 and TRBJ1-6): DAGVTQSPTHLIKTRGQQVTLRCSPISGHKSVSWYQQVLGQGPQFIFQYYEKEERGRGNFPDRFSARQFPNYSSELNVNALLLGDSALYLCASSPGYGQGDSPLHFGNGTRLTVT.

The V call is TRBV29-1, the J call TRBJ1-5; no definite D call. The germline gives CDR1 SQVTM, CDR2 ANQGSEA. Trimming removed 6 bases from V and 2 bases from J, with 17 bases in between. The CDR3 sequence is 15 residues long. DNA of the CDR3: TGCAGCGTGGCCGACGGGATACTGGGCAATCAGCCCCAGCATTTT. Protein: CSVADGILGNQPQHF.

The J gene is TRBJ2-7, the V gene TRBV13, with no clear D. Trimming cost V 3 bases and J 1 base, with 10 bases left between them. There are 14 residues in the CDR3. In germline, CDR1 is PRHDT, CDR2 FYEKMQ (reference sequence). CDR3 loop: CASSLAELSYEQYF. Written as DNA, the CDR3 is TGTGCCAGCAGCTTGGCGGAATTATCCTACGAGCAGTACTTC.

This chain joins TRBV6-1 and TRBJ2-7; a weak D match, TRBD1 (5 bases). Germline V lookup: CDR1 MNHNS, CDR2 SASEGT. CDR3 length: 11 amino acids. Trimming stripped 6 bases from V and 6 bases from J, with 9 bases between. CDR3 loop: CASSRVLEQYF. CDR3 DNA: TGTGCCAGCAGCAGGGTACTCGAGCAGTACTTC.

The chain has TRBV18 and TRBJ2-7; TRBD1 aligns across 8 bases. J lost 5 bases, V lost 2 bases, and 5 bases had no gene match. CDR3 length: 14 amino acids. Germline lookup yields CDR1 KGHSH and CDR2 LQKENI. The CDR3 DNA reads TGTGCCAGCTCACCAACCCAGGGGGCCCACGAGCAGTACTTC. Protein sequence: CASSPTQGAHEQYF.

Here the CDR3 reads CASSDVNYGYTF. CDR3 DNA sequence: TGTGCCAGCAGTGATGTGAACTATGGCTACACCTTC. This rearrangement joins TRBV2 to TRBJ1-2, with unresolved D. V was cut by 3 bases and J by 2 bases, with 4 bases left in between. The germline gives CDR1 SNHLY, CDR2 FYNNEI. This CDR3 contains 12 residues.

The CDR3 reads CASSSPRGSGANVLTF. The CDR3 DNA is TGCGCCAGCAGTTCCCCCCGGGGTTCTGGGGCCAACGTCCTGACTTTC. The J gene is TRBJ2-6, the V gene TRBV10-2; weak D call: TRBD2 (5 bases). Germline V gene lookup returns CDR1 WSHSY and CDR2 SAAADI. Deletions cut 5 bases from V and 1 base from J, with 12 bases between. This CDR3 is built from 16 residues.